In its sample, the clone carrying this T cell receptor (beta chain) was seen once. Trimming pared 4 bases from V and 4 bases from J, leaving 17 bases between. The CDR3 runs to 15 residues. Looked up from germline, CDR1 is MGHRA and CDR2 is YSYEKL. Sequencing of TCR beta covered CD8+ and CD4+ T cells obtained from blood. The sample belongs to a study of CD8 T cells in Susac syndrome. RNA in amounts of 0.5 to 1 ug was reverse transcribed with random hexamers. The immunoSEQ assay covered 54 Vbeta and 13 Jbeta segments for CDR3. TCRdb independently ran MiXCR on the immunoSEQ multiplex PCR reads; one entry per CDR3 protein. The sample comprises some 260,000 distinct CDR3 sequences, 80% to 90% of which are singletons, and approximately 0.12% rests with the top ten.

Material for sequencing was CD8+ T cells from PBMCs. This sequence was found in a human donor with multiple sclerosis. The rearrangement links TRBV4-1 to TRBJ2-7; no firm D call. CDR3 residues: CASSPNYRAAYEQYF. The CDR3 nucleotides are TGCGCCAGCAGCCCGAACTACCGGGCGGCATACGAGCAGTACTTC.